This TCR beta chain is from a study of blood T cells in healthy people across ages. Across the study: Template switching picked up about one barcoded beta molecule for each two T cells. Study results and limitations: Those diversity estimates obtained from one million T cells were thought to be underestimates. The recorded TCR beta diversity per million T cells decreased in a roughly linear manner with age.

In this sample, this clonotype turned up a few times. Its specificity is unknown. The V end lost 5 bases, the J end lost 7 bases, and 11 bases lay between the germline ends. Germline loops: CDR1 SEHNR, CDR2 FQNEAQ (reference sequence). The CDR3 is 12 amino acids. Primers used in a second PCR of about 6 to 11 cycles were a sample-barcoded 5' primer and a J-beta primer mix. TCRdb re-called the 5' RACE reads with MiXCR, one entry per CDR3 protein. Here the sample spans roughly 700,000 distinct CDR3 sequences, approximately 50% being singletons. Sequencing was performed on blood. V and J are TRBV7-9 and TRBJ2-5; D remains ambiguous. The TCR sequence derives from a woman aged 55-70 years in good health. CDR3 sequence reads: CASSLQTGTQYF. The CDR3 DNA sequence: TGTGCCAGCAGCCTACAAACCGGGACCCAGTACTTC.